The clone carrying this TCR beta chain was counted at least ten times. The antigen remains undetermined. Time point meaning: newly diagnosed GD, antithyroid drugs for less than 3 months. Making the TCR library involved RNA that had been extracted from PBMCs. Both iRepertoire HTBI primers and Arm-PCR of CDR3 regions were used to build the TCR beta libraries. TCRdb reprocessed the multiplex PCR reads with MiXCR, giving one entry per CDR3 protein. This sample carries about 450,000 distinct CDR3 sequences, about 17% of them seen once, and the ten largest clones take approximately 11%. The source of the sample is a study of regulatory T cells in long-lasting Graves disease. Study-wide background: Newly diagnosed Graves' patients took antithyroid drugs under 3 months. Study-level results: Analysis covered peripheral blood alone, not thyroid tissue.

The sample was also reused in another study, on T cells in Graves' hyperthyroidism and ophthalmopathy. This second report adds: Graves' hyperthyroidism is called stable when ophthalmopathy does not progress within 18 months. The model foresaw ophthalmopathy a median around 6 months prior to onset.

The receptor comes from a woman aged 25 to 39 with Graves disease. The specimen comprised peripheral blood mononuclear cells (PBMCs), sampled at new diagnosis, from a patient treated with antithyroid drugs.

The CDR3 here is CASSVLQGQKHDQPQHF. DNA of the CDR3: TGTGCCAGCAGCGTATTACAGGGACAAAAACACGATCAGCCCCAGCATTTT. This chain connects TRBV7-2 to TRBJ1-5, with D possibly matching TRBD1 (6 bases). The germline V gene encodes CDR1 SGHTA and CDR2 FQGNSA. V was cut by 5 bases and J by 5 bases, with 22 bases left in between. The CDR3 covers 17 residues.